What follows is one TCR beta chain and its context. The antigen is undetermined. These data belong to a study of CD8 T cells in ankylosing spondylitis. Overall study results and limits: Past studies reported some motif variants in reactive arthritis synovial fluid and blood.

TCRdb recomputed calls from the 5' RACE reads with MiXCR, one row per CDR3 protein. The sample shows under 130,000 distinct CDR3 sequences, approximately 25% of them seen only once. CDR1 is DFQATT, CDR2 SNEGSKA, per germline (reference sequence). V trimming: 0 bases; J trimming: 4 bases; junction bases outside the gene matches: 5. The CDR3 consists of 16 residues. This TCR derives from a male donor with ankylosing spondylitis. The V and J genes are TRBV20-1 and TRBJ2-1; 11 bases are shared with TRBD2. The specimen was synovial fluid, either unsorted or a sorted T cell fraction (not recorded which). The CDR3 nucleotides read TGCAGTGCTAGAGATGTGCGGACTAGCGGGTACAATGAGCAGTTCTTC. This encodes CSARDVRTSGYNEQFF.